The rows below give T cell receptor beta chains drawn from one sample of a study of CD8 T cells in Susac syndrome. Each CDR3 protein is one row after TCRdb ran MiXCR on the immunoSEQ multiplex PCR reads. The sample carries around 190,000 distinct CDR3 sequences, approximately 95% recorded once. Sequenced material: CD4+ T cells from PBMCs. These receptor sequences come from a human donor in good health. Both conserved end residues are part of each CDR3. Fields, in order: V gene, J gene, CDR3 protein.

v_call: TRBV28
j_call: TRBJ1-2
cdr3_aa: CASSPDRGPNYGYTF

v_call: TRBV5-4
j_call: TRBJ1-1
cdr3_aa: CASSLTTLNTEAFF

v_call: TRBV3-1
j_call: TRBJ2-1
cdr3_aa: CASSQLDEQFF

v_call: TRBV29-1
j_call: TRBJ2-3
cdr3_aa: CSVSPGSTDTQYF

v_call: TRBV18
j_call: TRBJ1-1
cdr3_aa: CASSEAGENTEAFF

v_call: TRBV20-1
j_call: TRBJ2-1
cdr3_aa: CSARDRGFSGRSNEQFF

v_call: TRBV5-1
j_call: TRBJ2-3
cdr3_aa: CASSLVPGGSTDTQYF

v_call: TRBV12-3/TRBV12-4
j_call: TRBJ2-7
cdr3_aa: CASSWREGSYEQYF

v_call: TRBV24-1
j_call: TRBJ2-1
cdr3_aa: CATSDRTSVAYNEQFF

v_call: TRBV11-2
j_call: TRBJ2-3
cdr3_aa: CASSLPLAGDTDTQYF

v_call: TRBV3-1
j_call: TRBJ1-1
cdr3_aa: CASSVTLVNGEAFF

v_call: TRBV29-1
j_call: TRBJ2-3
cdr3_aa: CSVHRGSGDTQYF

v_call: TRBV14
j_call: TRBJ1-1
cdr3_aa: CASSPASSVEAFF

v_call: TRBV7-9
j_call: TRBJ1-2
cdr3_aa: CASSLDSGYGYTF

v_call: TRBV9
j_call: TRBJ2-6
cdr3_aa: CASSVAFGGRGANVLTF

v_call: TRBV20-1
j_call: TRBJ2-5
cdr3_aa: CSAQGEETQYF

v_call: TRBV14
j_call: TRBJ2-7
cdr3_aa: CASSHTGDRVSYEQYF

v_call: TRBV29-1
j_call: TRBJ2-5
cdr3_aa: CSGTGGGETQYF

v_call: TRBV9
j_call: TRBJ1-4
cdr3_aa: CASSVAPGREKLFF

v_call: TRBV15
j_call: TRBJ1-2
cdr3_aa: CATSRDPATNYGYTF

v_call: TRBV12-3/TRBV12-4
j_call: TRBJ1-2
cdr3_aa: CASSRGAGYTF

v_call: TRBV27
j_call: TRBJ2-1
cdr3_aa: CASSFGTGNEQFF

v_call: TRBV4-3
j_call: TRBJ1-2
cdr3_aa: CASSQVVGTVYGYTF

v_call: TRBV21-1
j_call: TRBJ1-6
cdr3_aa: CASSNSPLHF

v_call: TRBV13
j_call: TRBJ2-7
cdr3_aa: CASSPRDASYEQYF

v_call: TRBV29-1
j_call: TRBJ2-3
cdr3_aa: CSALIINEDTQYF

v_call: TRBV20-1
j_call: TRBJ2-1
cdr3_aa: CGRGTDDSYNEQFF

v_call: TRBV6-5
j_call: TRBJ1-5
cdr3_aa: CASSGGGLAQPQHF

v_call: TRBV12-5
j_call: TRBJ1-1
cdr3_aa: CASGLPREPTEAFF

v_call: TRBV18
j_call: TRBJ1-5
cdr3_aa: CASSPQANQPQHF

v_call: TRBV3-1
j_call: TRBJ2-2
cdr3_aa: CASSQEGYGIGELFF

v_call: TRBV9
j_call: TRBJ2-3
cdr3_aa: CASSVTHSSLGTDTQYF

v_call: TRBV15
j_call: TRBJ2-5
cdr3_aa: CATRRGAGETQYF

v_call: TRBV20-1
j_call: TRBJ1-5
cdr3_aa: CSAGGGGVNQPQHF

v_call: TRBV7-3
j_call: TRBJ2-3
cdr3_aa: CASSLILTSGSHTQYF

v_call: TRBV13
j_call: TRBJ1-6
cdr3_aa: CASSILRGQGNSPLHF

v_call: TRBV7-9
j_call: TRBJ1-2
cdr3_aa: CASSAWDSDNYGYTF

v_call: TRBV27
j_call: TRBJ2-7
cdr3_aa: CASSSHYEQYF

v_call: TRBV12-3/TRBV12-4
j_call: TRBJ1-5
cdr3_aa: CASSLHGDGNQPQHF

v_call: TRBV27
j_call: TRBJ1-2
cdr3_aa: CASSLSGGYGYTF

v_call: TRBV28
j_call: TRBJ2-1
cdr3_aa: CASSLGGGARNEQFF

v_call: TRBV29-1
j_call: TRBJ2-1
cdr3_aa: CSARRWGNEQFF